Sequencing of this T cell receptor (beta chain) was carried out in a study of human T cells and chemical hapten exposure. Study as a whole: The study enrolled mostly female patients with alopecia areata, totalis or universalis.

The time point was: patch test 1, 2 weeks after DPC sensitization. Treatment noted: therapeutic diphenylcyclopropenone sensitization with weekly scalp DPC. Blood collection happened ahead of applying each patch test. Unmatched junction bases numbered 9, after V lost 5 bases and J lost 2 bases. Germline V gives CDR1 SGHTA, CDR2 FQGNSA. This CDR3 spans 15 amino acids. Unique molecular identifiers were attached to individual cDNA molecules during library preparation. TCRdb redid the calling of the RACE reads with MiXCR, one entry per CDR3 protein. The sample has some 340,000 distinct CDR3 sequences; 5.5% to 8% are singletons. This clonotype came up a few times.

The sample was whole blood, taken in connection with sensitization to the hapten diphenylcyclopropenone (DPC). This chain uses TRBV7-2 with TRBJ2-7; 7 nucleotides agree with TRBD1. The TCR sequence derives from a young woman with alopecia areata. Some clones in this sample may be carry-over from other donors' samples. The CDR3 DNA sequence: TGTGCCAGCAGCCAAACCGGGACAGATACCTACGAGCAGTACTTC. As protein: CASSQTGTDTYEQYF.